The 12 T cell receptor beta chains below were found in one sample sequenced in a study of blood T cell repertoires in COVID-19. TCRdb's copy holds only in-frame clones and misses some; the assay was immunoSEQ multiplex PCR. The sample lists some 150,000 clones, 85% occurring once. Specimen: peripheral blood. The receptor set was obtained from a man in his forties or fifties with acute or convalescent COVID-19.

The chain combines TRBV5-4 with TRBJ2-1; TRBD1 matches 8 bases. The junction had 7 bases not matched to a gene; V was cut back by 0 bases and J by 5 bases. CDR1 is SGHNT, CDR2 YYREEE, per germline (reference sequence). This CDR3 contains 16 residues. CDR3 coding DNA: TGTGCCAGCAGCTTGGTCAGGGGGCTCTGGGACAATGAGCAGTTCTTC. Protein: CASSLVRGLWDNEQFF.

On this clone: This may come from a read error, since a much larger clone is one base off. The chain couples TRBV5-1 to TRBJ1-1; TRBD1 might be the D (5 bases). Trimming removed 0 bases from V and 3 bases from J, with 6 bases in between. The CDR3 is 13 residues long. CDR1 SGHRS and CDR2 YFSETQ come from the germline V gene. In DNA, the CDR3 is TGCGCCAGCAGCTTGGGACAGTACACTGAAGCTTTCTTT. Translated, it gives CASSLGQYTEAFF.

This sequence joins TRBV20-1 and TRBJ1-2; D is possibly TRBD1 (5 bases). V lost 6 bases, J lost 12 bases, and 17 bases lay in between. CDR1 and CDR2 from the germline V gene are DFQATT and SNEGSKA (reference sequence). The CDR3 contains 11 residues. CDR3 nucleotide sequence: TGCAGTGCACGTGGGGGGGGTCTCAACACCTTC. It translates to CSARGGGLNTF.

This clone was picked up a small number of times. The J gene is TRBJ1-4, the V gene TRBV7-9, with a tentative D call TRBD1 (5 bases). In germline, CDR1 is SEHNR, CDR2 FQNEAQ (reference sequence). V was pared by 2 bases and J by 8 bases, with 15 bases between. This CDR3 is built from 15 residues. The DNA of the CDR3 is TGTGCCAGCAGCTTATTCGGTGGGGGAGGAGAAAAACTGTTTTTT. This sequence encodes CASSLFGGGGEKLFF.

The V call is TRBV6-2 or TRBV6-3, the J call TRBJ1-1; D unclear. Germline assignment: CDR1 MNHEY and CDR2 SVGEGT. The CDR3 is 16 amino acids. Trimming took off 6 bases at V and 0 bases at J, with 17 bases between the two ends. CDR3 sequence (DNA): TGTGCCAGCAGCCCTAATTTTGTCACTATGAACACTGAAGCTTTCTTT. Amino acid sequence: CASSPNFVTMNTEAFF.

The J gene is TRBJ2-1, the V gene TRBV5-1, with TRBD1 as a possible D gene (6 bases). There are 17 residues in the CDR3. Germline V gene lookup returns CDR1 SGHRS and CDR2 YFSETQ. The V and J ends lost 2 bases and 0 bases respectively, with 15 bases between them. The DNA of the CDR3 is TGCGCCAGCAGCTTACAAGGGACAACCCCCTCCTACAATGAGCAGTTCTTC. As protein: CASSLQGTTPSYNEQFF.

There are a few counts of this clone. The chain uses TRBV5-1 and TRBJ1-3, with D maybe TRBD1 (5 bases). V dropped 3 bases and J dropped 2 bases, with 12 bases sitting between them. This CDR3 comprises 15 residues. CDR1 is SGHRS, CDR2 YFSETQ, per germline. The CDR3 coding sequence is TGCGCCAGCAGCTCTAGCGGGGGTGCTGGAAACACCATATATTTT. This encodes CASSSSGGAGNTIYF.

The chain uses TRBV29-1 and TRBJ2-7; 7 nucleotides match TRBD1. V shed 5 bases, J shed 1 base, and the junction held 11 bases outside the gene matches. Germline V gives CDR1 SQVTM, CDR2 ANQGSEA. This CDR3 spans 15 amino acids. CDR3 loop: CSVRRGQERSYEQYF. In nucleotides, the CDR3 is TGCAGCGTTAGACGTGGACAGGAGAGGTCCTACGAGCAGTACTTC.

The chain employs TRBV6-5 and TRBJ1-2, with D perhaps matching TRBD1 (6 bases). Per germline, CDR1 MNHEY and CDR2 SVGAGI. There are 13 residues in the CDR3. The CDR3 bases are TGTGCGAGCGAAACAGGGACTATTTATGGCTACACCTTC. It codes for CASETGTIYGYTF.

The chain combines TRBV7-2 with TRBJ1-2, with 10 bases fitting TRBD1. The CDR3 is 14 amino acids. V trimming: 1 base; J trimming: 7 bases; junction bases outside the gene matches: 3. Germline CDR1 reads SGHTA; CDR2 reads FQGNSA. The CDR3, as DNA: TGTGCCAGCAGCTTAGTGGGGACAGGGGCTGGCTACACCTTC. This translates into CASSLVGTGAGYTF.

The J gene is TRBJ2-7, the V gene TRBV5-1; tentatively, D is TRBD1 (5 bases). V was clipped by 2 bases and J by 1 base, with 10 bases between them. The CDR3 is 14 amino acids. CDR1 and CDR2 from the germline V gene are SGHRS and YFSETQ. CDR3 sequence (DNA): TGCGCCAGCAGCTTTACAGGATATTCCTACGAGCAGTACTTC. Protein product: CASSFTGYSYEQYF.

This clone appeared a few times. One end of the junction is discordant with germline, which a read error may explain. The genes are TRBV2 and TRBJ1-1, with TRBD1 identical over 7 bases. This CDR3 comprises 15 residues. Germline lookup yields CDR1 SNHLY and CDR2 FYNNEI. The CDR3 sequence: CASREGDSGSTGAFF. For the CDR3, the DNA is TGTGCCAGCAGAGAGGGGGACAGCGGTTCTACTGGAGCTTTCTTT.